The entry below describes one T cell receptor beta chain. The antigen is undetermined. The data were obtained in a study of vaccination effects on CD4 cells after COVID-19. The ViraFEST assay expanded antigen-specific CD4+ T cells with viral peptide pools before sequencing. It was after approximately 11 days of culture that CD4+ T cells were isolated. Participants were vaccinated with two doses of either the BNT162b2 or mRNA-1273 vaccine. The assay was immunoSEQ multiplex PCR, and TCRdb's table has in-frame clones only and misses some. The repertoire holds 20,000 to 30,000 clones, with over 70% as singletons. Germline values: CDR1 SGHDT, CDR2 YYEEEE. The CDR3 covers 11 residues. The V end lost 1 base, the J end lost 6 bases, and 5 bases lay between the germline ends.

The V and J genes are TRBV5-6 and TRBJ2-7; D gene uncertain. Sequenced material: CD4+ T cells from PBMCs cultured with SARS-CoV-2 spike peptides, taken after COVID-19 vaccination. The clonotype comes from a human donor who received a COVID-19 vaccine. This CDR3 reads CASSLFSEQYF. The CDR3 bases are TGTGCCAGCAGCTTGTTCAGCGAGCAGTACTTC.